These 27 T cell receptor beta chains were sequenced from one sample in a study of blood T cells in healthy people across ages. A second roughly 6 to 11 cycle PCR used barcoded and J-beta primers. TCRdb redid the calling of the 5' RACE reads with MiXCR, one entry per CDR3 protein. The sample holds 780,000 or so distinct CDR3 sequences, approximately 53% seen once. Sequencing input: blood. The receptors come from a man aged 80 or over in good health.

This clonotype was observed a handful of times. The chain carries TRBV4-2 and TRBJ2-7, with TRBD2 matching over 10 bases. CDR1 and CDR2 (germline): LGHNA, YNFKEQ. V lost 0 bases and J lost 3; bases outside the gene matches: 2. There are 15 residues in the CDR3. This chain's CDR3 is CASSQEASGSYEQYF. CDR3 DNA sequence: TGTGCCAGCAGCCAAGAGGCTAGCGGGAGCTACGAGCAGTACTTC.

The chain links TRBV5-1 to TRBJ1-4; D not resolved. The CDR3 is 15 amino acids. The V and J ends lost 4 bases and 3 bases respectively, with 13 bases between them. The germline V gene has CDR1 SGHRS and CDR2 YFSETQ. This CDR3 reads CASSPPSSANEKLFF. CDR3 sequence (DNA): TGCGCCAGCAGCCCGCCATCTTCGGCTAATGAAAAACTGTTTTTT.

This clonotype has just a few counts. The J gene is TRBJ2-7, the V gene TRBV20-1, with 9 bases identical to TRBD1. J gave up 5 bases and V 6 bases, and 17 bases lay outside the gene matches. The CDR3 is made up of 16 amino acids. Germline CDR1 reads DFQATT; CDR2 reads SNEGSKA (reference sequence). The chain's CDR3 is CSARSGQGLLGDEQYF. In DNA, the CDR3 is TGCAGTGCCCGCTCGGGACAGGGCCTCCTTGGGGACGAGCAGTACTTC.

This clonotype was observed a handful of times. V and J are TRBV24-1 and TRBJ2-1; D could derive from TRBD1 or TRBD2 (7 bases each). CDR3 length: 16 residues. Germline lookup yields CDR1 KGHDR and CDR2 SFDVKD. V was clipped by 5 bases and J by 8 bases, with 21 bases between them. The CDR3 reads CATSARQGGSWDEQFF. The CDR3 DNA follows: TGTGCCACCAGTGCCCGACAGGGAGGGTCTTGGGATGAGCAGTTCTTC.

A few counts support this clonotype. The J gene is TRBJ2-1, the V gene TRBV29-1, with D perhaps being TRBD1 or TRBD2 (5 bases each). Germline CDR1 reads SQVTM; CDR2 reads ANQGSEA. The CDR3 is 14 residues long. V lost 8 bases, J lost 4 bases, and 18 bases lay in between. DNA of the CDR3: TGCAGCCCCCTGGGGACCCCCGATTACAATGAGCAGTTCTTC. Translation gives CSPLGTPDYNEQFF.

In the case of this clonotype: One end of the junction does not line up with germline, which may come from a read error. The chain carries TRBV7-2 and TRBJ2-5; 9 bases align to TRBD2. CDR3 length: 15 amino acids. Germline CDR1 SGHTA, CDR2 FQGNSA. CDR3 amino acids: CAGSLVAGGVNEQYF. The DNA of the CDR3 is TGTGCCGGCAGCTTAGTGGCGGGAGGGGTCAATGAGCAGTACTTC.

V gene TRBV2 combines with J gene TRBJ2-5, with unresolved D. The germline gives CDR1 SNHLY, CDR2 FYNNEI. This CDR3 spans 14 amino acids. Trimming cost V 3 bases and J 0 bases, with 8 bases left between them. The CDR3 DNA reads TGTGCCAGCAGTGAGGGTACATACCAAGAGACCCAGTACTTC. Residues: CASSEGTYQETQYF.

In DNA form, the CDR3 reads TGTGCCACCAGTGATTCTTCCCTTGGGGCGCAGTTCTTC. Translating it yields CATSDSSLGAQFF. V usage is TRBV24-1 and J usage is TRBJ2-1; weak D call: TRBD1 (5 bases). V lost 2 bases and J 12 bases, leaving 13 bases between the germline ends. This CDR3 comprises 13 residues. The germline V gene has CDR1 KGHDR and CDR2 SFDVKD.

This clonotype appeared a few times. The DNA for the CDR3 is TGCGCCAGCAGCCGTGTCGACGGGGAGGATACGCAGTATTTT. It translates to CASSRVDGEDTQYF. This chain connects TRBV5-1 to TRBJ2-3; D might be TRBD2 (5 bases). The CDR3 spans 14 residues. Trimming stripped 4 bases from V and 6 bases from J, with 15 bases between. In germline, CDR1 is SGHRS, CDR2 YFSETQ. Filled out from reference TRBV5-1 and TRBJ2-3, the complete variable domain reads KAGVTQTPRYLIKTRGQQVTLSCSPISGHRSVSWYQQTPGQGLQFLFEYFSETQRNKGNFPGRFSGRQFSNSRSEMNVSTLELGDSALYLCASSRVDGEDTQYFGPGTRLTVL.

This clonotype was found a few times. The chain combines TRBV6-2 or TRBV6-3 with TRBJ2-7; TRBD1 matches at 7 bases. CDR3 length equals 16 residues. With V trimmed by 8 bases and J by 6 bases, 19 bases remained unmatched. Per germline, CDR1 MNHEY and CDR2 SVGEGT. The CDR3 region is CASPRARDSPLREQYF. The CDR3 coding sequence is TGTGCCAGCCCTAGGGCCCGGGACAGTCCTCTACGCGAGCAGTACTTC.

In this sample, this clonotype turned up a few times. The chain is built from TRBV24-1 and TRBJ1-2, with D tentatively TRBD1 (5 bases). Germline CDR1 is KGHDR and CDR2 is SFDVKD. The CDR3 extends over 15 amino acids. The germline V and J ends were trimmed by 4 bases and 2 bases, with 13 bases remaining between them. The CDR3 sequence is CATSDPGRGNYGYTF. The CDR3 nucleotides are TGTGCCACCAGTGACCCGGGACGGGGAAACTATGGCTACACCTTC.

The V gene is TRBV3-1, the J gene TRBJ2-7; no reliable D call. V lost 1 base to trimming and J lost 7 bases, with 8 bases between them. Germline-derived CDR1 and CDR2 are LGHDT and YNNKEL (reference sequence). This CDR3 comprises 12 residues. DNA of the CDR3: TGTGCCAGCAGCCAAGTTCTGGGTGAGCAGTACTTC. This codes for CASSQVLGEQYF.

The chain recombines TRBV5-1 with TRBJ1-6, with D possibly TRBD1 on 5 matching bases. The CDR3 runs to 15 residues. The V and J ends lost 4 bases and 4 bases respectively, with 12 bases between them. The germline CDR1 and CDR2 sequences are SGHRS and YFSETQ. The CDR3 region is CASSRTSEYNSPLHF. CDR3 nucleotides: TGCGCCAGCAGCCGGACATCTGAATATAATTCACCCCTCCACTTT.

The CDR3 protein is CASSQDLGQETQYF. CDR3 sequence (DNA): TGTGCCAGCAGCCAAGATCTAGGGCAAGAGACCCAGTACTTC. The chain recombines TRBV4-2 with TRBJ2-5; the D is unclear. Trimming shortened V by 0 bases and J by 2 bases, and 7 bases separated the two germline ends. The CDR3 extends over 14 amino acids. CDR1 and CDR2 (germline): LGHNA, YNFKEQ.

Remarks on this clonotype: This may arise from a read error, as a much more abundant clone is one base away. The rearrangement joins TRBV29-1 to TRBJ1-2; tentative D call: TRBD1 (6 bases). CDR1 is SQVTM, CDR2 ANQGSEA, per germline. This CDR3 spans 12 amino acids. With 5 bases removed from V and 4 bases from J, the gap between germline ends came to 11 bases. The CDR3, as DNA: TGCAGCGTTAGGGGGGACGTCTATGGCTACACCTTC. This translates into CSVRGDVYGYTF.

The chain combines TRBV11-2 with TRBJ1-2; TRBD1 matches 7 bases. CDR3 length: 16 amino acids. Germline CDR1 SGHAT, CDR2 FQNNGV. The ends lost 5 bases at V and 1 base at J; junction bases unmatched: 10. The CDR3 here is CASSPLMTGINYGYTF. In nucleotides, the CDR3 is TGTGCCAGCAGCCCCTTGATGACAGGGATTAACTATGGCTACACCTTC.

This clonotype turned up a few times. The chain couples TRBV7-8 to TRBJ2-1, with unresolved D. The CDR3 extends over 11 amino acids. CDR1 and CDR2 (germline): SGHVS, FQNEAQ. V was shortened by 2 bases and J by 9 bases, with 5 bases between the two germline ends. CDR3 coding DNA: TGTGCCAGCAGCTTACTTCGTGAGCAGTTCTTC. Its translation is CASSLLREQFF.

The J gene is TRBJ2-7, the V gene TRBV27; D perhaps matches TRBD2 (7 bases). With 8 bases removed from V and 2 bases from J, the gap between germline ends came to 16 bases. This CDR3 is 14 amino acids long. The germline CDR1 and CDR2 sequences are MNHEY and SMNVEV (reference sequence). This chain's CDR3 is CASSGDYRAYEQYF. The DNA of the CDR3 is TGTGCCAGCTCAGGGGACTATAGGGCCTACGAGCAGTACTTC.

This clonotype came up once. V and J are TRBV5-6 and TRBJ2-1; 12 nucleotides match TRBD2. Germline trimming cut 3 bases from V and 7 bases from J; bases unmatched to any gene: 11. The CDR3 length is 17 residues. The germline CDR1 and CDR2 sequences are SGHDT and YYEEEE. CDR3 nucleotides: TGTGCCAGCAGCTCCCGCCGGACTAGCGGGAAATTTAATGAGCAGTTCTTC. It specifies CASSSRRTSGKFNEQFF.

This clonotype was detected a few times. This sequence joins TRBV4-2 and TRBJ2-7; TRBD2 agrees at 15 bases. Per germline, CDR1 LGHNA and CDR2 YNFKEQ. Unmatched junction bases numbered 0, after V lost 4 bases and J lost 2 bases. This CDR3 is 15 amino acids long. The CDR3 bases are TGTGCCAGCAGCCGGACTAGCGGGAGGGCCTACGAGCAGTACTTC. Translated: CASSRTSGRAYEQYF.

This chain joins TRBV20-1 and TRBJ2-4; 10 nucleotides line up with TRBD2. The DNA end is more similar to TRBJ2-5, so the J call may be wrong. Germline V gene data show CDR1 as DFQATT and CDR2 as SNEGSKA (reference sequence). The CDR3 contains 18 residues. This CDR3 is CSASSSLILAGLQETQYF. CDR3 DNA: TGCAGTGCTAGCAGTTCTTTAATACTAGCGGGGTTGCAAGAGACCCAGTACTTC.

The chain employs TRBV28 and TRBJ1-2; a possible D gene is TRBD1 (5 bases). V was shortened by 6 bases and J by 4 bases, with 12 bases between the two germline ends. There are 13 residues in the CDR3. CDR1 and CDR2 (germline): MDHEN, SYDVKM. The chain's CDR3 is CASSQGRFYGYTF. The DNA of the CDR3 is TGTGCCAGCAGCCAGGGACGCTTCTATGGCTACACCTTC.

The V and J genes are TRBV25-1 and TRBJ2-1; D perhaps matches TRBD1 (5 bases). Gene TRBJ2-7 matches the end of the DNA better, so the J call may be wrong. This CDR3 spans 15 amino acids. Germline loops: CDR1 MGHDK, CDR2 SYGVNS. This CDR3 reads CASSKTENPYNEQYF. As DNA, the CDR3 is TGTGCCAGCAGCAAGACAGAGAACCCGTACAATGAGCAGTACTTC.

This clonotype showed up just once. V is TRBV24-1 and J is TRBJ2-1; 8 positions agree with TRBD2. Germline V gives CDR1 KGHDR, CDR2 SFDVKD. This CDR3 has 13 amino acids. J was trimmed by 8 bases and V by 4 bases; bases with no gene match: 3. CDR3 region: CATSEQLADEQFF. CDR3 bases: TGTGCCACCAGTGAGCAACTAGCGGATGAGCAGTTCTTC.

With regard to this clonotype: This could be a read error, since a much larger clone is one nucleotide away. The chain couples TRBV7-2 to TRBJ2-7, with D perhaps matching TRBD1 (6 bases). The germline CDR1 and CDR2 sequences are SGHTA and FQGNSA. V dropped 5 bases and J dropped 5 bases, with 16 bases sitting between them. The CDR3 is 14 amino acids. As DNA, the CDR3 is TGTGCCAGCAGCCGACTACAGGGTCCCGACGAGCAGTACTTC. This translates into CASSRLQGPDEQYF.

The chain is built from TRBV19 and TRBJ2-3; 8 nucleotides agree with TRBD1. The germline CDR1 and CDR2 sequences are LNHDA and SQIVND (reference sequence). This CDR3 region has 15 residues. Losses at the gene ends were 6 bases for V and 14 bases for J; bases not matched to a gene: 19. The CDR3 loop is CASSSGQGGNRYAYF. In nucleotides, the CDR3 is TGTGCCAGTAGCTCAGGACAGGGTGGAAATAGATACGCGTATTTT.

This clonotype showed up just a few times. This chain links TRBV15 with TRBJ2-7; no reliable D call. The CDR3 consists of 16 residues. Germline V gene data show CDR1 as LNHNV and CDR2 as YYDKDF (reference sequence). V lost 4 bases to trimming and J lost 0 bases, with 16 bases between them. CDR3 sequence: CATSTRPDMFSYEQYF. CDR3 bases: TGTGCCACCAGCACCCGCCCTGACATGTTCTCCTACGAGCAGTACTTC. The complete variable domain, with remaining parts taken from reference TRBV15 and TRBJ2-7, reads DAMVIQNPRYQVTQFGKPVTLSCSQTLNHNVMYWYQQKSSQAPKLLFHYYDKDFNNEADTPDNFQSRRPNTSFCFLDIRSPGLGDTAMYLCATSTRPDMFSYEQYFGPGTRLTVT.